This T cell receptor (beta chain) was retrieved from a study of shared clonotypes between healthy human individuals. Clones were read by immunoSEQ multiplex PCR, and TCRdb kept only the in-frame ones, dropping some. The table has around 1.6 million clones, nearly 99% seen once; the top ten hold roughly 0.42%. The sequence was collected from a man under 40 in good health. Sequenced material: naive CD4+ T cells sorted from blood. Subset reported: CD45RA+ positively selected.

The chain's CDR3 is CASSALGGLAFTDTQYF. The CDR3 DNA reads TGTGCCAGCAGTGCCTTAGGGGGACTAGCGTTCACAGATACGCAGTATTTT. This chain uses TRBV6-1 with TRBJ2-3; 10 positions agree with TRBD2. The CDR3 has 17 amino acids. CDR1 is MNHNS, CDR2 SASEGT, per germline. The ends lost 4 bases at V and 2 bases at J; junction bases unmatched: 9.